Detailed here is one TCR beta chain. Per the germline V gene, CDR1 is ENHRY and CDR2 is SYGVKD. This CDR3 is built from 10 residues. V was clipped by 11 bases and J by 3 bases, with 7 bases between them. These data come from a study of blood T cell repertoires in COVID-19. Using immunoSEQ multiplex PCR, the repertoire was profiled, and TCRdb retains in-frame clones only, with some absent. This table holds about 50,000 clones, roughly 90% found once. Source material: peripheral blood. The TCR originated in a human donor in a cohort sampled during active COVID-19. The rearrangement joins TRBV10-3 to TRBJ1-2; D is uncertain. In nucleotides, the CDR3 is TGTGCCTCCTCAGACTATGGCTACACCTTC. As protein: CASSDYGYTF.